The clone carrying this TCR beta chain has more than one count but fewer than ten. This specimen belongs to a study of shared clonotypes between healthy human individuals. Every subset's genomic DNA went evenly onto several immunoSEQ plates. Per the authors' pipeline: ImmunoSEQ sequences covered only the junction and lacked quality scores; filtering therefore differed. Libraries were prepared by immunoSEQ multiplex PCR; TCRdb keeps only in-frame clonotypes and omits some of them. V, J and clone size were drawn from that table, and D and trimming were deduced from the DNA. The sample holds 780,000 or so clones, 55% to 75% seen once. V shed 8 bases and J shed 6 bases, with 14 bases lying between them. The CDR3 length is 13 residues. Germline assignment: CDR1 SSHAT and CDR2 FNYEAQ (reference sequence).

The rearrangement links TRBV7-7 to TRBJ2-1, with D hard to call. Input material: memory CD4+ T cells sorted from blood. Subset: CD45RA-negative fraction. This TCR was recovered from a woman in her twenties or thirties in good health. CDR3 bases: TGTGCCAGCGGGAAGACCGAAGGCAATGAGCAGTTCTTC. It is translated as CASGKTEGNEQFF.